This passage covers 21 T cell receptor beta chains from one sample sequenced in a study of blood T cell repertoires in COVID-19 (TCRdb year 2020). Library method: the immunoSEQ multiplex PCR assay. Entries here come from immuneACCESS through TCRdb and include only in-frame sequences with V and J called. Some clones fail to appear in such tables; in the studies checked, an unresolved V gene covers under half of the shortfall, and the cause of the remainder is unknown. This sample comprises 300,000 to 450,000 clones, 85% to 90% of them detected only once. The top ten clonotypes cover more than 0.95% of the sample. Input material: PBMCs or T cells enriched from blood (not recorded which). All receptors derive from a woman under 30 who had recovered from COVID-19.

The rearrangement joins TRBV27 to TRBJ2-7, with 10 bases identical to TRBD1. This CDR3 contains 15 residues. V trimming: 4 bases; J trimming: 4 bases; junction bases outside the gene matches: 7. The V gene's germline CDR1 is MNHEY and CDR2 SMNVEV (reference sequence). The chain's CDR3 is CASSSSTGGMYEQYF. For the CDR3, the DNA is TGTGCCAGCAGTTCCTCGACAGGGGGCATGTACGAGCAGTACTTC.

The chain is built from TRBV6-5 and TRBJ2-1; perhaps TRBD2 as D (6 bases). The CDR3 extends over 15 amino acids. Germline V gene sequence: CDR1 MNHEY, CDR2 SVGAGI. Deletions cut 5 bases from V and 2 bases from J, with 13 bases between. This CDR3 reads CASSQGLWTYNEQFF. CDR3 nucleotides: TGTGCCAGCAGTCAGGGACTTTGGACCTACAATGAGCAGTTCTTC.

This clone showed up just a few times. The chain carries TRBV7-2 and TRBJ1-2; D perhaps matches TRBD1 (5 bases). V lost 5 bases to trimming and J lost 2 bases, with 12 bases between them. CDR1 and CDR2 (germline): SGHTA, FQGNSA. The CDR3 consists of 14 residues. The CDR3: CASSPGGNNYGYTF. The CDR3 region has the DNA TGTGCCAGCAGCCCCGGGGGGAACAACTATGGCTACACCTTC.

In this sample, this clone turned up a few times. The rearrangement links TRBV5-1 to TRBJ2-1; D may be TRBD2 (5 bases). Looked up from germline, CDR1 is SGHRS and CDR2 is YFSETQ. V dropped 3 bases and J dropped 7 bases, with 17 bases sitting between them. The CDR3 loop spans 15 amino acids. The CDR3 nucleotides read TGCGCCAGCAGCTCCGGCCGGGCTACGGGAAATGAGCAGTTCTTC. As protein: CASSSGRATGNEQFF.

The CDR3 spells CASLQVTEAFF. The DNA of the CDR3 is TGTGCCTCCTTGCAGGTGACTGAAGCTTTCTTT. The J gene is TRBJ1-1, the V gene TRBV30; D gene unclear. Between the trimmed V and J ends, which lost 7 bases and 5 bases, there was a span of 11 bases. From germline, CDR1 is GTSNPN and CDR2 SVGIG (reference sequence). The CDR3 length is 11 residues.

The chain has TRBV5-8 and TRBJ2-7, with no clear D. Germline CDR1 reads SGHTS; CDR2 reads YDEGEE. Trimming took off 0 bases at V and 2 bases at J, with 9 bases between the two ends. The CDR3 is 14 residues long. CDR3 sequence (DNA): TGTGCCAGCAGCTTGGATCCCAGTACCTACGAGCAGTACTTC. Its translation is CASSLDPSTYEQYF.

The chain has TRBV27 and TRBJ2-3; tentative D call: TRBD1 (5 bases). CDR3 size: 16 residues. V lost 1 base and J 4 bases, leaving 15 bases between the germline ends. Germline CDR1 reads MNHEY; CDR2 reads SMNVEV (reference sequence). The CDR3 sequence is CASSLLVHGAPDTQYF. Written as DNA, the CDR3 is TGTGCCAGCAGTTTATTAGTCCATGGGGCCCCAGATACGCAGTATTTT.

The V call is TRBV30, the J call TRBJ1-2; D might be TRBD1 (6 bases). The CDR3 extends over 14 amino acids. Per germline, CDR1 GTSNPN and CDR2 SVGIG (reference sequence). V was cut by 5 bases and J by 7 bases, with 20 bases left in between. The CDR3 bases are TGTGCCTGGGCCTCTCGCAGGGGATCAGTTGGCTACACCTTC. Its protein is CAWASRRGSVGYTF.

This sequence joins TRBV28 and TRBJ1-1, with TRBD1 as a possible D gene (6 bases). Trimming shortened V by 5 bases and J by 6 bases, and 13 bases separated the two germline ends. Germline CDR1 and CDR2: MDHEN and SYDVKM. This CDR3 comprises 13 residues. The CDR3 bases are TGTGCCAGCAGTAGCCCCGCAGGGGCTGAAGCTTTCTTT. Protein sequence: CASSSPAGAEAFF. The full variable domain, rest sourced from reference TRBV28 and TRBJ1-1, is DVKVTQSSRYLVKRTGEKVFLECVQDMDHENMFWYRQDPGLGLRLIYFSYDVKMKEKGDIPEGYSVSREKKERFSLILESASTNQTSMYLCASSSPAGAEAFFGQGTRLTVV.

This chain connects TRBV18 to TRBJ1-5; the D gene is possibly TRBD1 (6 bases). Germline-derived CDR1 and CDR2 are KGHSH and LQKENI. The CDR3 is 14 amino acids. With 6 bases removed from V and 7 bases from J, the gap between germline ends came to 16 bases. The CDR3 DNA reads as TGTGCCAGCTCGGACTCACTACAGGGACAGCCCCAGCATTTT. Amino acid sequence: CASSDSLQGQPQHF.

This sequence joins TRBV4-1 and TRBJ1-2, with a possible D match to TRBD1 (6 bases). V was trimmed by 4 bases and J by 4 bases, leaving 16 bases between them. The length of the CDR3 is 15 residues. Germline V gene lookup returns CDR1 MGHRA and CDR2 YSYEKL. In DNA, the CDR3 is TGCGCCAGCAGCCCTACCGACAGGACCACCTATGGCTACACCTTC. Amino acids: CASSPTDRTTYGYTF.

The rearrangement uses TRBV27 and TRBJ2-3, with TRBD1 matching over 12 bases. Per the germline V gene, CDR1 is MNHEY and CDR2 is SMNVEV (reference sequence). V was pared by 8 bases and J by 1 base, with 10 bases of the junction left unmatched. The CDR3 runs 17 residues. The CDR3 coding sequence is TGTGCCAGCGGGACATGGGGGGACAGGGGGCGCACAGATACGCAGTATTTT. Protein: CASGTWGDRGRTDTQYF.

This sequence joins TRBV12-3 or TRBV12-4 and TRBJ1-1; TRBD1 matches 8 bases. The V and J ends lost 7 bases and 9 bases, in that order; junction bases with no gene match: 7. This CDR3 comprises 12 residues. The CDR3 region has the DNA TGTGCCAGCATACCCGGGACAGGAAAAGCTTTCTTT. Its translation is CASIPGTGKAFF.

The DNA of the CDR3 is TGTGCCAGCAGCTTAGAGGGGGCTAGCCCCAACGAGCAGTACTTC. Amino acids: CASSLEGASPNEQYF. V usage is TRBV7-2 and J usage is TRBJ2-7; TRBD1 matches at 7 bases. CDR1 is SGHTA, CDR2 FQGNSA, per germline. After removal of 1 base from V and 5 bases from J, the junction contained 8 bases not matched to a gene. The CDR3 is 15 residues long.

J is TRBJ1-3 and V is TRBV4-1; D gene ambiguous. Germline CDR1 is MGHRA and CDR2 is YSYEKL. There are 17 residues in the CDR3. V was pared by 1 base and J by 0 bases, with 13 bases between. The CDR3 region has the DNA TGCGCCAGCAGCCAAGGTCTCAGATTGGTCTCTGGAAACACCATATATTTT. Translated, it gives CASSQGLRLVSGNTIYF.

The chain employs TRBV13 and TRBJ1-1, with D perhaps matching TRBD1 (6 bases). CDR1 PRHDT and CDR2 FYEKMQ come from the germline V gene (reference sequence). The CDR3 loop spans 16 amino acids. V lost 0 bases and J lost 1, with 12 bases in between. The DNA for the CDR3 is TGTGCCAGCAGCTTAGGCCCCCCGACAGGGAACACTGAAGCTTTCTTT. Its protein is CASSLGPPTGNTEAFF. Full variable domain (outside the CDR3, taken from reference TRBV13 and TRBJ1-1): AAGVIQSPRHLIKEKRETATLKCYPIPRHDTVYWYQQGPGQDPQFLISFYEKMQSDKGSIPDRFSAQQFSDYHSELNMSSLELGDSALYFCASSLGPPTGNTEAFFGQGTRLTVV.

The CDR3: CASSEAPNVGMNTEAFF. CDR3 bases: TGTGCCAGCAGTGAAGCCCCTAATGTGGGCATGAACACTGAAGCTTTCTTT. V gene TRBV2 combines with J gene TRBJ1-1, with unresolved D. Germline CDR1 and CDR2: SNHLY and FYNNEI. Trimming pared 0 bases from V and 0 bases from J, leaving 14 bases between. CDR3 length equals 17 residues.

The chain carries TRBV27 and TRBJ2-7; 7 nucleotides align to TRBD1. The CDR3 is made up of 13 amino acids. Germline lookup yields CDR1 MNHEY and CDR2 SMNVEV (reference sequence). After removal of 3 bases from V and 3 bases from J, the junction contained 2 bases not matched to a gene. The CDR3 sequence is CASSLYRGYEQYF. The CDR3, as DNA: TGTGCCAGCAGTTTGTACAGGGGCTACGAGCAGTACTTC.

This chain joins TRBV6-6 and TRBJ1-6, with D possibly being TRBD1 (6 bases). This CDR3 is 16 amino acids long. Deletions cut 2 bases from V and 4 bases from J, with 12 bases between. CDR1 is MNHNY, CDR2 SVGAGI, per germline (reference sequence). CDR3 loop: CASSYGGYRYNSPLHF. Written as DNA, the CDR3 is TGTGCCAGCAGTTACGGGGGCTACCGTTATAATTCACCCCTCCACTTT.

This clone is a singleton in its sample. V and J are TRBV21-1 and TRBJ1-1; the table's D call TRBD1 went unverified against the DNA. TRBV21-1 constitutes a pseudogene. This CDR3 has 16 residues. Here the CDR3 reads CASSKADREENTEAFF. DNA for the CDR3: TGTGCCAGCAGCAAAGCGGACAGGGAAGAGAACACTGAAGCTTTCTTT.

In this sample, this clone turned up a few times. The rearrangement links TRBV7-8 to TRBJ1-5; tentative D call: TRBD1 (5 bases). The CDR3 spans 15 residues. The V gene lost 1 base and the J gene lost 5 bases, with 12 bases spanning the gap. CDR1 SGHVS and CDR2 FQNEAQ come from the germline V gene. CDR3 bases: TGTGCCAGCAGCTTAGACGGCAGGGTGCATCAGCCCCAGCATTTT. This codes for CASSLDGRVHQPQHF.